The T cell receptor (beta chain) under discussion was sequenced for a study of T-cell memory formation after mild COVID-19. General study points: There was a balanced CD4/CD8 profile in clones contracting day 15 to 85, and later expanders leaned CD4+. Pre-infection memory harbored some responding clones, suggesting cross-reactive memory joined. Contracting CD8+ clones were enriched in EMRA, CD4+ mainly in CM and EM.

5'RACE with constant-segment primers built TCRalpha and TCRbeta cDNA libraries with UMIs. TCRdb analysed the 5' RACE reads with MiXCR anew, one entry per CDR3 protein. The table records around 35,000 distinct CDR3 sequences, roughly 7.5% of them present only once. This clonotype has more than one count but fewer than ten. No antigen is known for it. The sequence was collected from a young man who had mild COVID-19 (a few samples of this study predate the infection). Cell type and time point are not known. Input material: PBMCs or a T cell subset sorted from them (not recorded which).

The CDR3 protein is CASSPLITSSYNEQFF. The CDR3 nucleotides are TGTGCCAGCTCCCCCTTAATTACGAGCTCCTACAATGAGCAGTTCTTC. The chain is built from TRBV27 and TRBJ2-1; no clear D. The ends were cut back, 8 bases at V and 0 bases at J, with 17 bases in the middle. CDR3 length equals 16 residues. Germline lookup yields CDR1 MNHEY and CDR2 SMNVEV (reference sequence).